The clone carrying this T cell receptor (beta chain) was observed a few times. Its matching antigen is unknown. The junction shows a germline mismatch at one end, possibly a read error. This entry belongs to a study of tumor-infiltrating lymphocytes in primary liver carcinoma. The overall study: Patients diagnosed with primary liver carcinoma received treatment through surgical resection.

Using a constant-region primer together with ProtoScript II reverse transcriptase, TCR beta cDNA was made from about 490 ng of total RNA. Construction of TCR beta libraries relied on three successive nested multiplex PCR rounds employing slightly modified ARM-PCR. With TRBV1-TRBV30 forward primers and a C-beta reverse primer, the first two PCR rounds were run for roughly 10 cycles each. MiXCR, run by TCRdb on the multiplex PCR reads, gives a single entry per CDR3 protein. The profile shows approximately 320,000 distinct CDR3 sequences, nearly 60% of them singletons. CDR1 MGHRA and CDR2 YSYEKL come from the germline V gene. This CDR3 contains 16 residues. Study-wide results and limits: A significantly higher top-250-clone fraction was found in tumors than in blood (p = 0.039). Unsorted bulk samples meant CD4+ and CD8+ repertoires went uncompared.

It was unsorted whole blood that yielded blood RNA, and germline DNA was also extracted. This receptor was taken from a woman under 40 with primary liver carcinoma and hepatitis B virus infection. The sample was peripheral blood. The chain combines TRBV4-1 with TRBJ1-2; D gene uncertain. The CDR3 nucleotides are TGCGCCAGTAGCCAAGGCCTGACCCGGAGGCCGGACGGCTACACCTTC. Translating it yields CASSQGLTRRPDGYTF.